The clone carrying this T cell receptor beta chain has a handful of counts. Its antigen is as yet unknown. The record originates from a study of T cell repertoires in cytomegalovirus infection. Study overall: It was recently identified HLA-C-restricted and well-studied HLA-B-restricted CMV epitopes that the study used. The public TCR beta signatures pointed to both CMV infection and matching HLA type.

Study-level findings and limits: In two of eight donors, the top clonotype was HLA-C-restricted CMV-specific. The cumulative frequency of public TCR beta families identified carriers of CMV plus the relevant HLA.

A single record per CDR3 protein comes from TCRdb applying MiXCR to the reads. The table has 150,000 to 200,000 distinct CDR3 sequences, less than 25% seen once; the top ten hold roughly 25%. The sequencing used CD8+ T cells from cultured PBMCs, collected from culture after CMV antigen stimulation. This receptor was identified in a human donor in good health (CMV status not recorded). Some clones in this sample may be carry-over from other donors' samples.

The DNA for the CDR3 is TGCGCCAGCAGCCAAGAGGGACAGCGAGAGCAGTACTTC. Translation: CASSQEGQREQYF. The chain combines TRBV4-1 with TRBJ2-7, with 7 positions matching TRBD1. CDR1 and CDR2 from the germline V gene are MGHRA and YSYEKL. Trimming at V came to 0 bases and at J to 7 bases, leaving 3 bases not matched to a gene. This CDR3 is 13 amino acids long.